Reported below is one T cell receptor (beta chain). There is no known antigen for this receptor. Mismatch with germline at one junction end may stem from a read error. TCRB libraries were built from RNA via three nested multiplex PCR rounds using a modified ARM-PCR protocol with multiple V-beta primers and a C-beta primer. Starting from around 0.51 ug of total RNA, TCRB-specific cDNA was synthesized using ProtoScript II Reverse Transcriptase and a C-beta primer. The description of the TCRB libraries did not mention any unique molecular identifiers. In the third PCR, barcodes and adapters were added over about 24 cycles using Deep VentR (exo-) polymerase, and bands of 250-500 bp were then gel purified. TCRB libraries were sequenced on an Illumina HiSeq 2500 with 250 bp paired-end reads. Processing in the source paper ran as follows. Trimmomatic was used to clean reads, FLASH to merge reads, MiGEC to assign V, D and J segments, and VDJtools to perform the analysis. Repertoire diversity was quantified with the Shannon-Wiener diversity index calculated using VDJtools. TCRdb trimmed public reads at Q25 via fastp, called clones via MiXCR and kept in-frame beta chains. Every distinct CDR3 protein forms one entry, paired with its most common genes and DNA. TCRdb's processing, not the study's, gives the V and J calls here. Present in this sample are approximately 10,000 distinct CDR3 sequences, 67% of which were seen just once. Jointly, the top ten make up approximately 58% of the sample.

These data are taken from a study of tumor-infiltrating lymphocytes in glioblastoma multiforme (dated by TCRdb to between 2016 and 2019). Regarding the research as a whole: The study tested whether intratumoral genomic heterogeneity fosters TIL diversity by jointly investigating somatic mutations, TIL diversity and immune response activity.

The AllPrep DNA/RNA mini kit was used to purify genomic DNA and total RNA at the same time from each of the 10 to 11 tumor samples. Every RNA sample had an RNA integrity number above 6.5 and an OD 260/280 ratio above 1.9. The paper as a whole reports these results and caveats: T cells were not sorted into functional subsets, and such sorting was noted by the authors as a future improvement. Only one glioblastoma patient was included in the TCR and somatic mutation analysis, limiting generalizability. RNA-based TCR sequencing may distort clone frequencies because T cells carry unequal numbers of TCR transcripts.

The receptor was derived from a male donor with glioblastoma. The material sequenced was brain tumor tissue.

CDR3 sequence: CCASEYEQHF. The bases are TGCTGTGCTAGTGAATACGAACAGCACTTC. The rearrangement joined TRBV20-1 to TRBJ2-7; the D gene cannot be named for sure. Measured from the cysteine to the phenylalanine, the CDR3 is 10 residues long. Solely the CDR3 DNA is kept, with 30 bases framed from the first base. CDR1 and CDR2 are read off the germline V gene (reference sequence) as DFQATT and SNEGSKA.